This passage covers 8 T cell receptor beta chains from one sample sequenced in a study of T cell responses to AZD1222 COVID-19 vaccine. This table comes from immunoSEQ multiplex PCR, and its TCRdb copy is limited to in-frame clones, with some not included. The data contain over 110,000 clones, roughly 93% of them singletons. Here the sequenced sample was peripheral blood, taken after recovery from COVID-19. The receptor set was obtained from an adult who had recovered from COVID-19.

Here the CDR3 DNA reads TGCGCCAGCAGCTTGGACCGGGACAGGGGAAACTATGGCTACACCTTC. Its translation is CASSLDRDRGNYGYTF. The J gene is TRBJ1-2, the V gene TRBV5-1; TRBD1 aligns across 10 bases. This CDR3 spans 16 amino acids. Germline V gene sequence: CDR1 SGHRS, CDR2 YFSETQ. J lost 2 bases, V lost 0 bases, and 4 bases had no gene match.

The V and J genes are TRBV12-3 or TRBV12-4 and TRBJ1-3; D might be TRBD1 (5 bases). The CDR3 has 13 amino acids. Trimming removed 6 bases at V and 5 bases at J, with 11 bases between. The chain's CDR3 is CASRQGGRNTIYF. In DNA, the CDR3 is TGTGCCAGCAGGCAGGGAGGTCGAAACACCATATATTTT.

V and J are TRBV5-1 and TRBJ1-1, with D maybe TRBD1 (5 bases). Looked up from germline, CDR1 is SGHRS and CDR2 is YFSETQ. Trimming stripped 1 base from V and 6 bases from J, with 7 bases between. This CDR3 is 12 amino acids long. CDR3 in DNA: TGCGCCAGCAGCTTGAGGGGCCCTGAAGCTTTCTTT. It encodes CASSLRGPEAFF.

The chain uses TRBV27 and TRBJ2-1; possibly TRBD1 for D (6 bases). The germline V and J ends were trimmed by 6 bases and 6 bases, with 15 bases remaining between them. The germline V gene has CDR1 MNHEY and CDR2 SMNVEV (reference sequence). This CDR3 comprises 14 residues. DNA of the CDR3: TGTGCCAGCAGCCCAGCACAGGGAAGCAATGAGCAGTTCTTC. It specifies CASSPAQGSNEQFF.

The rearrangement links TRBV2 to TRBJ1-5; 7 positions agree with TRBD1. Germline V gene sequence: CDR1 SNHLY, CDR2 FYNNEI. The CDR3 is 16 residues long. Trimming removed 6 bases from V and 4 bases from J; junction bases left unmatched: 12. CDR3 region: CASRTVKGARNQPQHF. As DNA, the CDR3 is TGTGCCAGCAGGACCGTCAAGGGGGCACGAAATCAGCCCCAGCATTTT.

The sample holds one count of this clone. The chain links TRBV7-9 to TRBJ2-7, with 9 bases matching TRBD1. The V and J ends lost 4 bases and 3 bases, in that order; junction bases with no gene match: 7. Per germline, CDR1 SEHNR and CDR2 FQNEAQ (reference sequence). This CDR3 region has 15 residues. For the CDR3, the DNA is TGTGCCAGCAGCTACCGGGACAGGGATTTCTACGAGCAGTACTTC. Translation: CASSYRDRDFYEQYF.

The chain combines TRBV28 with TRBJ1-2; 8 nucleotides line up with TRBD1. V gave up 4 bases and J gave up 3 bases; unmatched junction bases: 7. The CDR3 is made up of 15 amino acids. From germline, CDR1 is MDHEN and CDR2 SYDVKM. CDR3 protein: CASSSGQGRYYGYTF. The CDR3 DNA follows: TGTGCCAGCAGTTCCGGACAGGGAAGGTACTATGGCTACACCTTC.

The rearrangement uses TRBV28 and TRBJ1-1, with D perhaps matching TRBD1 (5 bases). This CDR3 is built from 14 residues. Trimming stripped 3 bases from V and 1 base from J, with 9 bases between. Germline V gene data show CDR1 as MDHEN and CDR2 as SYDVKM. CDR3 region: CASSLVDRNTEAFF. The CDR3 DNA reads as TGTGCCAGCAGTTTGGTCGACAGGAACACTGAAGCTTTCTTT.